The T cell receptor beta chain described here comes from a study of T cell repertoires in cytomegalovirus infection. Study as a whole: It can be stated that public TCR beta signatures indicated CMV infection as well as a matching HLA type.

TCRdb reprocessed the reads with MiXCR, giving one entry per CDR3 protein. The sample consists of over 100,000 distinct CDR3 sequences, 15% to 20% of them appearing once. The V end was cut by 2 bases, the J end by 0 bases, with 13 bases between. Germline CDR1 is MGHRA and CDR2 is YSYEKL. The CDR3 contains 16 residues. This clonotype was recorded many times. The chain couples TRBV4-1 to TRBJ1-1; D unresolved. This TCR was sampled from a human donor in good health (CMV status not recorded). Some clones in this sample may be carry-over from other donors' samples. The sample consisted of PBMCs. The CDR3 loop reads CASSQTPGVMNTEAFF. The CDR3 DNA sequence: TGCGCCAGCAGCCAAACCCCCGGAGTAATGAACACTGAAGCTTTCTTT.